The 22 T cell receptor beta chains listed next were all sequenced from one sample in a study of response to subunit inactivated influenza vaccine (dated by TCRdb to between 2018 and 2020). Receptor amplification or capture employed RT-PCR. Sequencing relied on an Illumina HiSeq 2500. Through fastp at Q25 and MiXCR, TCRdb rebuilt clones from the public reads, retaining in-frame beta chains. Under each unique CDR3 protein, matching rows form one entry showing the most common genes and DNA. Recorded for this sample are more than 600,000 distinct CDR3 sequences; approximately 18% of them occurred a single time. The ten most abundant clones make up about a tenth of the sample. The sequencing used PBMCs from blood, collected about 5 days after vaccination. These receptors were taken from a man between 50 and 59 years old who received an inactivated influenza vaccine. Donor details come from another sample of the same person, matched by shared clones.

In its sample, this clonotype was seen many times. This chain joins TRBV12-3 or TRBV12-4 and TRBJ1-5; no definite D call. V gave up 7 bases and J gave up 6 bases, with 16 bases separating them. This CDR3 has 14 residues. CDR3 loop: CASNSYGLGQPQHF. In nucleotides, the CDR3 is TGTGCCAGCAACTCTTACGGTCTGGGTCAGCCCCAGCATTTT.

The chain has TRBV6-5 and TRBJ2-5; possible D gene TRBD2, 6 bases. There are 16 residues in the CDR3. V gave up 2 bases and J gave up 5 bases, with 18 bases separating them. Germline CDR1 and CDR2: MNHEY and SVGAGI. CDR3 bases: TGTGCCAGCAGTTACCGGCAGACTAGATCCCTGGAGACCCAGTACTTC. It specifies CASSYRQTRSLETQYF.

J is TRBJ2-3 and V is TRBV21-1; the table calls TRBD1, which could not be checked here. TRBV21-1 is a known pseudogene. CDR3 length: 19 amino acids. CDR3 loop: CASSKVPGGDQLPTDTQYF. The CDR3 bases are TGTGCCAGCAGCAAAGTTCCGGGGGGCGATCAACTCCCCACAGATACGCAGTATTTT.

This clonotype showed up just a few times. CDR3 protein: CASSPSTGGNQPQHF. In DNA form, the CDR3 reads TGTGCCAGCAGTCCCTCAACTGGCGGCAATCAGCCCCAGCATTTT. V is TRBV12-3 or TRBV12-4 and J is TRBJ1-5; D not resolved. CDR3 length: 15 amino acids. The V and J ends lost 5 bases and 2 bases respectively, with 13 bases between them.

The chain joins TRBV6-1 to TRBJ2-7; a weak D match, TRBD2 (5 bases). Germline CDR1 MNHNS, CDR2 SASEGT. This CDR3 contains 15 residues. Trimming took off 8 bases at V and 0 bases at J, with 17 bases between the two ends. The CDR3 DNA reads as TGTGCCAGCCGCGGGCGTGTGGCGAGCTCCTACGAGCAGTACTTC. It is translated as CASRGRVASSYEQYF.

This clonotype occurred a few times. CDR3 coding DNA: TGCAGTGCTAGACTCGGGACAGCTGAAAAACTGTTTTTT. Residues: CSARLGTAEKLFF. V and J are TRBV20-1 and TRBJ1-4, with TRBD1 matching 7 bases. V lost 2 bases and J lost 7; bases outside the gene matches: 4. The CDR3 is made up of 13 amino acids. CDR1 is DFQATT and CDR2 is SNEGSKA in the germline V gene (reference sequence).

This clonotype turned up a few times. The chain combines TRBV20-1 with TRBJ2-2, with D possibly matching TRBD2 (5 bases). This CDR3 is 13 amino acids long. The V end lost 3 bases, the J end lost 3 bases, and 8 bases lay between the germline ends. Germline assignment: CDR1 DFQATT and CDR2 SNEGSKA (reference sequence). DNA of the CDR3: TGCAGTGCTAGGGAGGTTGACACCGGGGAGCTGTTTTTT. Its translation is CSAREVDTGELFF.

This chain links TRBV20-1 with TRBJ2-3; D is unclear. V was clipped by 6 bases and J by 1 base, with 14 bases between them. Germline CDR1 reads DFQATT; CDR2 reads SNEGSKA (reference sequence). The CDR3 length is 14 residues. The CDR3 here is CSADRGQGTDTQYF. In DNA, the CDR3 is TGCAGTGCCGATCGAGGTCAGGGCACAGATACGCAGTATTTT.

The CDR3 reads CASSLGGQGAISPLHF. CDR3 DNA: TGCGCCAGCAGCTTGGGAGGACAGGGGGCGATTTCACCCCTCCACTTT. This chain connects TRBV5-1 to TRBJ1-6, with 11 bases matching TRBD1. The CDR3 has 16 amino acids. Germline-derived CDR1 and CDR2 are SGHRS and YFSETQ. Trimming removed 0 bases from V and 9 bases from J; junction bases left unmatched: 5.

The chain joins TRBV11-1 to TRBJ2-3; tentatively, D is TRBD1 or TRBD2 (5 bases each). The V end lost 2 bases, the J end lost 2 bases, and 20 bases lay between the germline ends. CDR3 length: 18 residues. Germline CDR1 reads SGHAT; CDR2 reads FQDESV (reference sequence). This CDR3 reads CASSLSSQPGPYTDTQYF. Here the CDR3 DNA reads TGTGCCAGCAGCTTATCCAGCCAACCGGGGCCCTACACAGATACGCAGTATTTT.

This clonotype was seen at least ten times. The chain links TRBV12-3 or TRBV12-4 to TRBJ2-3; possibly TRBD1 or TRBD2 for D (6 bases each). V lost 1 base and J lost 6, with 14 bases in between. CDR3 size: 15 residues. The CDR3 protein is CASSLVGGGADTQYF. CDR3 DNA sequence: TGTGCCAGCAGTTTAGTGGGGGGCGGGGCGGATACGCAGTATTTT.

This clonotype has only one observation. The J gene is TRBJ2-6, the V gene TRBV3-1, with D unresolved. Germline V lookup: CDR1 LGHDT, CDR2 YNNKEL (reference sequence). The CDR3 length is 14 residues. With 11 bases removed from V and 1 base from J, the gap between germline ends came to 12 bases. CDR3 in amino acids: CADAWPSGANVLTF. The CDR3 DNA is TGTGCCGACGCATGGCCTTCTGGGGCCAACGTCCTGACTTTC. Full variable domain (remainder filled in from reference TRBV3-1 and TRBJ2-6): DTAVSQTPKYLVTQMGNDKSIKCEQNLGHDTMYWYKQDSKKFLKIMFSYNNKELIINETVPNRFSPKSPDKAHLNLHINSLELGDSAVYFCADAWPSGANVLTFGAGSRLTVL.

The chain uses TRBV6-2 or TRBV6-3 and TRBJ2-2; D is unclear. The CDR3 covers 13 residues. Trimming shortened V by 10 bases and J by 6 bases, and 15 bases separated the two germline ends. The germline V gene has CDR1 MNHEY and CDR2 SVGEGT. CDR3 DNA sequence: TGTGCCACCACCCCCCCCGCGGCCGGGGAGCTGTTTTTT. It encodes CATTPPAAGELFF.

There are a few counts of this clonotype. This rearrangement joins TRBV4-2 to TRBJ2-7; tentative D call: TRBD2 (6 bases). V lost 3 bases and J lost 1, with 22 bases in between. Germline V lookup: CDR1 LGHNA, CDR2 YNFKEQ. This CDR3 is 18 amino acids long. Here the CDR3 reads CASSHPRVSGRRSYEQYF. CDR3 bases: TGTGCCAGCAGCCACCCGAGGGTAAGCGGGCGGAGATCCTACGAGCAGTACTTC.

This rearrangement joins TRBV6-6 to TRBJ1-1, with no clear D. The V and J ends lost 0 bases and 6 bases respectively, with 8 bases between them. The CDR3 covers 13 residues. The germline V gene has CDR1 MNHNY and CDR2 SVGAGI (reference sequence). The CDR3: CASSYSSFSEAFF. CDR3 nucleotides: TGTGCCAGCAGTTACTCGAGTTTCTCTGAAGCTTTCTTT.

The CDR3 nucleotides are TGTGCCAGCAGCAGGACAGGGGGGGGGAGCAATCAGCCCCAGCATTTT. Encoded protein: CASSRTGGGSNQPQHF. V usage is TRBV7-2 and J usage is TRBJ1-5; 10 bases are shared with TRBD1. Germline CDR1 reads SGHTA; CDR2 reads FQGNSA. This CDR3 is built from 16 residues. V was pared by 5 bases and J by 1 base, with 5 bases of the junction left unmatched.

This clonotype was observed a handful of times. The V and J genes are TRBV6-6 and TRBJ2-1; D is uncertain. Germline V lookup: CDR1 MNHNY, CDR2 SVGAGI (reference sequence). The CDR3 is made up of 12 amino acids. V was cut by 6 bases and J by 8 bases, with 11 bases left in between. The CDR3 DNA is TGTGCCAGCAGCTTCGACTCCTATGAGCAGTTCTTC. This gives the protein CASSFDSYEQFF.

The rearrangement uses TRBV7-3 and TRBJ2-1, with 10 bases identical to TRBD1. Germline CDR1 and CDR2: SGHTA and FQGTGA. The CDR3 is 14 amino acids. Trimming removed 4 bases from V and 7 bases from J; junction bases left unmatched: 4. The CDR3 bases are TGTGCCAGCAGCTCGGACAGGGGGAGGAATGAGCAGTTCTTC. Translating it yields CASSSDRGRNEQFF.

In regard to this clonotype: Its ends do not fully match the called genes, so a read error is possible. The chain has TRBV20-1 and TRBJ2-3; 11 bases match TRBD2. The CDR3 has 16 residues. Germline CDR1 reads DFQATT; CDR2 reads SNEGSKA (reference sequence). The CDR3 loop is CCARDRGSGGADTQYF. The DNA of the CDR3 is TGCTGTGCTAGAGATCGAGGTAGCGGGGGGGCAGATACGCAGTATTTT.

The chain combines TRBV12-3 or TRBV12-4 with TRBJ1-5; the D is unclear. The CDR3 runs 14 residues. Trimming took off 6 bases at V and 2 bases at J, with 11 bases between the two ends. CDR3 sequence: CASSRFGGNQPQHF. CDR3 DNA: TGTGCCAGCAGCCGGTTCGGGGGCAATCAGCCCCAGCATTTT.

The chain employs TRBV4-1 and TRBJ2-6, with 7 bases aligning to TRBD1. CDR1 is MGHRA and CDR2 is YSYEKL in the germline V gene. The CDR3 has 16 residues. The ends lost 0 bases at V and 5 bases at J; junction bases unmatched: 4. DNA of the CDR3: TGCGCCAGCAGCCAAGATCAGGGGGTAAGGGCCAACGTCCTGACTTTC. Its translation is CASSQDQGVRANVLTF.

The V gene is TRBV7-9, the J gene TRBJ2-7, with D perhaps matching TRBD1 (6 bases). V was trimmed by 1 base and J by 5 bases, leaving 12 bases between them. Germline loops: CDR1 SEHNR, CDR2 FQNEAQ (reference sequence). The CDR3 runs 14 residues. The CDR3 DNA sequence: TGTGCCAGCAGCTTAGAGACAGGAGGCAACGAGCAGTACTTC. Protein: CASSLETGGNEQYF.